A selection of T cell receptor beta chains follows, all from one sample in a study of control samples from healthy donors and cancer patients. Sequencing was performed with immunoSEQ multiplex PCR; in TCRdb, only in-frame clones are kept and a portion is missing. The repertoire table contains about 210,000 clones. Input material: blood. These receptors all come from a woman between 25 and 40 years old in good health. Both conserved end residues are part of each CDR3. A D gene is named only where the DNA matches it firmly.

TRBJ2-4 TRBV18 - CASSPRDLAKNIQYF TGTGCCAGCTCACCCAGGGACCTAGCCAAAAACATTCAGTACTTC
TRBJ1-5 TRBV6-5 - CASSLDPDGNQPQHF TGTGCCAGCAGTCTCGACCCGGACGGTAATCAGCCCCAGCATTTT
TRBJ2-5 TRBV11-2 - CASSFDPFQETQYF TGTGCCAGCAGCTTCGACCCTTTCCAAGAGACCCAGTACTTC
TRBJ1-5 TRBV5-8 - CASSLYAVVSQPQHF TGTGCCAGCAGCTTGTATGCGGTGGTTTCTCAGCCCCAGCATTTT
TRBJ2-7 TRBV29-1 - CSVTGFYEQYF TGCAGCGTTACAGGGTTCTACGAGCAGTACTTC
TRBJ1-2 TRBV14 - CASSQGGYGYTF TGTGCCAGCAGCCAAGGAGGCTATGGCTACACCTTC
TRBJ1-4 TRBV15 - CATSREDRFRGANEKLFF TGTGCCACCAGCAGAGAGGACCGTTTTAGGGGGGCTAATGAAAAACTGTTTTTT
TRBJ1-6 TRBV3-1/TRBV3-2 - CASSRSSSYNSPLHF TGTGCCAGCAGCCGGAGCAGCTCCTATAATTCACCCCTCCACTTT
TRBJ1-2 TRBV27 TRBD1 CASSSYRGAGGYTF TGTGCCAGCAGTTCCTACAGGGGGGCGGGTGGCTACACCTTC
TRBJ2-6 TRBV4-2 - CASSQDWDTEFSGANVLTF TGTGCCAGCAGCCAAGATTGGGACACCGAATTCTCTGGGGCCAACGTCCTGACTTTC
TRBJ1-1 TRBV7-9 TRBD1 CASSTLQGADTEAFF TGTGCCAGCAGCACACTTCAGGGGGCAGACACTGAAGCTTTCTTT
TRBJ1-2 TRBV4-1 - CASSLTVSDGYTF TGCGCCAGCAGCCTCACAGTCAGTGATGGCTACACCTTC
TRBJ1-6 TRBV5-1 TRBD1 CASRTGQVDSPLHF TGCGCCAGCAGAACGGGACAGGTCGATTCACCCCTCCACTTT
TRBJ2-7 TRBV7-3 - CASSPKGLLNEQYF TGTGCCAGCAGCCCCAAGGGATTGCTAAACGAGCAGTACTTC
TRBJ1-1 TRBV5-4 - CASSLPGPLKNTEAFF TGTGCCAGCAGCCTCCCTGGGCCACTAAAGAACACTGAAGCTTTCTTT
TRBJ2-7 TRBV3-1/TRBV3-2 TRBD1 CASSFRDRSYEQYF TGTGCCAGCAGCTTCCGGGACAGATCCTACGAGCAGTACTTC
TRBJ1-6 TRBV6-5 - CASSPPARGPSPLHF TGTGCCAGCAGCCCCCCAGCGAGGGGCCCCTCACCCCTCCACTTT
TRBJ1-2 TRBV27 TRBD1 CASSSFQGASTF TGTGCCAGCAGTTCCTTCCAGGGGGCCTCTACCTTC
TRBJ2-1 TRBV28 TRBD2 CASLSSGAYNEQFF TGTGCCTCCCTTTCTAGCGGCGCCTACAATGAGCAGTTCTTC
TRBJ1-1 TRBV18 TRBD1 CASSATGLNTEAFF TGTGCCAGCTCGGCGACAGGGTTGAACACTGAAGCTTTCTTT
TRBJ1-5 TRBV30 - CAWSGEGWGDQPQHF TGTGCCTGGAGTGGGGAAGGATGGGGCGATCAGCCCCAGCATTTT
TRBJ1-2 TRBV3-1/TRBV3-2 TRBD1 CASSRDRSYGYTF TGTGCCAGCAGCCGGGACAGAAGCTATGGCTACACCTTC
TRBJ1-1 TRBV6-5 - CASSYRGEISEAFF TGTGCCAGCAGTTACAGGGGCGAAATTTCTGAAGCTTTCTTT
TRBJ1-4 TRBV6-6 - CAGGRANEKLFF TGTGCCGGGGGACGGGCGAATGAAAAACTGTTTTTT
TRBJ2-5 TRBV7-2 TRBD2 CASSLKSLAGGRQETQYF TGTGCCAGCAGCTTAAAGTCTCTAGCGGGGGGGCGACAAGAGACCCAGTACTTC
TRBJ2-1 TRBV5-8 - CASSRRVNEQFF TGTGCCAGCAGCCGTCGGGTCAATGAGCAGTTCTTC
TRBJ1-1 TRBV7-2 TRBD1 CASSFTGGTEAFF TGTGCCAGCAGCTTTACAGGGGGCACTGAAGCTTTCTTT
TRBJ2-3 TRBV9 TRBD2 CASSVGASGSTDTQYF TGTGCCAGCAGCGTAGGTGCTAGCGGAAGCACAGATACGCAGTATTTT
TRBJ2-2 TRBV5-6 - CASGSAGAGALNTGELFF TGTGCCAGCGGAAGTGCGGGGGCCGGTGCCCTGAACACCGGGGAGCTGTTTTTT
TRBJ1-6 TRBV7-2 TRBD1 CASSLSGTGVISPLHF TGTGCCAGCAGCTTGTCCGGGACAGGGGTTATTTCACCCCTCCACTTT
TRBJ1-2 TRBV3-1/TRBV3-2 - CASSQDPSYGYTF TGTGCCAGCAGCCAAGATCCATCTTATGGCTACACCTTC
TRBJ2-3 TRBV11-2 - CASSLVGSLERSDTQYF TGTGCCAGCAGCTTAGTCGGCAGTTTGGAACGGTCAGATACGCAGTATTTT
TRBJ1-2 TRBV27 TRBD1 CASSIIPPGGNYGYTF TGTGCCAGCAGCATAATTCCCCCAGGGGGCAACTATGGCTACACCTTC
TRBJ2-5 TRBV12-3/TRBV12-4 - CASSSEQTQYF TGTGCCAGCAGTTCCGAACAGACCCAGTACTTC
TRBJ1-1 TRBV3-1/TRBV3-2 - CASSQNRENTEAFF TGTGCCAGCAGCCAGAACCGGGAGAACACTGAAGCTTTCTTT
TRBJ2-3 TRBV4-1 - CASSEGLMGDTQYF TGCGCCAGCAGCGAGGGTCTTATGGGAGATACGCAGTATTTT
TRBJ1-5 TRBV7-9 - CASSSVAQGEPQHF TGTGCCAGCAGCTCCGTGGCCCAAGGTGAGCCCCAGCATTTT
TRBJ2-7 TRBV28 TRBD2 CASSFPGLGSGEQYF TGTGCCAGCAGTTTTCCGGGACTAGGATCCGGGGAGCAGTACTTC
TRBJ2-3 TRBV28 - CASSFPLRGDRPDTQYF TGTGCCAGCAGTTTCCCCCTGAGGGGAGACAGGCCAGATACGCAGTATTTT
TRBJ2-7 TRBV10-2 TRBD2 CASSVASSGGAEQYF TGCGCCAGCAGTGTCGCCTCTAGCGGGGGGGCCGAGCAGTACTTC
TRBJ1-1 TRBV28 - CASSLTGNHAPNTEAFF TGTGCCAGCAGCCTCACCGGGAACCACGCACCGAACACTGAAGCTTTCTTT
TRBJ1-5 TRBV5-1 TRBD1 CASSFTGGVSQPQHF TGCGCCAGCAGCTTCACAGGGGGCGTGAGTCAGCCCCAGCATTTT
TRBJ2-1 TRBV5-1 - CASSFWAAGLRDHNEQFF TGCGCCAGCTCTTTTTGGGCTGCGGGCTTGCGGGATCACAATGAGCAGTTCTTC
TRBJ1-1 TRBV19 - CASSIGPKVTEAFF TGTGCCAGTAGTATAGGCCCGAAAGTAACTGAAGCTTTCTTT
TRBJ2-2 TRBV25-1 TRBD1 CASSEYWSGGAGELFF TGTGCCAGCAGTGAATATTGGTCAGGGGGAGCCGGGGAGCTGTTTTTT
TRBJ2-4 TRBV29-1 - CSVEGVGDNIQYF TGCAGCGTTGAAGGCGTAGGGGACAACATTCAGTACTTC
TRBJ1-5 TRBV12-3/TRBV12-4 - CASTSGYQPQHF TGTGCAAGCACCTCAGGCTATCAGCCCCAGCATTTT